The 15 T cell receptor beta chains listed next were all sequenced from one sample in a study of response to subunit inactivated influenza vaccine. Using its own MiXCR run on the RT-PCR reads, TCRdb lists one record per CDR3 protein. The repertoire holds hundreds of thousands of distinct CDR3 sequences, with less than 20% as singletons. The sample here was PBMCs from blood, taken 12 days after vaccination. The receptors were sampled from a man in his fifties or sixties who received an inactivated influenza vaccine.

This clonotype was counted a few times. V usage is TRBV6-5 and J usage is TRBJ2-2; D is uncertain. Trimming left V 2 bases short and J 6 bases short, with 13 bases between. CDR3 length: 15 amino acids. The V gene's germline CDR1 is MNHEY and CDR2 SVGAGI. CDR3 bases: TGTGCCAGCAGTTACGCCAAGAGTTTCTCCGGGGAGCTGTTTTTT. This encodes CASSYAKSFSGELFF.

This CDR3 is CASSSNYRAAHEQYF. CDR3 coding DNA: TGTGCCAGCAGCTCAAATTACAGGGCGGCCCACGAGCAGTACTTC. The V and J genes are TRBV28 and TRBJ2-7, with a weak D call TRBD1 (6 bases). Trimming stripped 6 bases from V and 5 bases from J, with 20 bases between. The CDR3 loop spans 15 amino acids. Germline loops: CDR1 MDHEN, CDR2 SYDVKM.

This chain links TRBV5-6 with TRBJ2-1; 10 positions match TRBD2. The V gene end was trimmed by 0 bases and the J gene end by 7 bases; junction bases not matched to a gene: 10. CDR3 length: 17 residues. The germline gives CDR1 SGHDT, CDR2 YYEEEE. The CDR3 nucleotides are TGTGCCAGCAGCTTGGAGGGAGAAGCGGGGGGGCGTAATGAGCAGTTCTTC. Translated: CASSLEGEAGGRNEQFF.

V gene TRBV21-1 combines with J gene TRBJ1-1; the table's D gene call, TRBD1, was not cross checked with the DNA. TRBV21-1 is a listed pseudogene. CDR3 length: 15 amino acids. The CDR3 DNA follows: TGTGCCAGCAGCGCCACAGGAGGCGGGGGCACTGAAGCTTTCTTT. Translated: CASSATGGGGTEAFF.

The V and J genes are TRBV4-3 and TRBJ2-7, with D tentatively TRBD1 or TRBD2 (5 bases each). Trimming removed 1 base at V and 3 bases at J, with 10 bases between. This CDR3 is 14 amino acids long. Germline V lookup: CDR1 LGHNA, CDR2 YSLEER. CDR3: CASSQVEGSYEQYF. The CDR3 nucleotides are TGCGCCAGCAGCCAAGTTGAGGGGAGCTACGAGCAGTACTTC.

In its sample, this clonotype was seen a few times. The chain joins TRBV29-1 to TRBJ1-1; a possible D gene is TRBD1 (5 bases). V was cut by 7 bases and J by 0 bases, with 18 bases left in between. Germline V CDR1 and CDR2: SQVTM, ANQGSEA. CDR3 length: 15 residues. CDR3 in amino acids: CSAGGVQIMNTEAFF. The DNA of the CDR3 is TGCAGCGCCGGGGGGGTCCAGATCATGAACACTGAAGCTTTCTTT.

This clonotype was seen more than once but under ten times. J is TRBJ2-1 and V is TRBV7-8, with a possible D match to TRBD2 (5 bases). V was trimmed by 5 bases and J by 1 base, leaving 12 bases between them. This CDR3 contains 15 residues. Germline CDR1 and CDR2: SGHVS and FQNEAQ. The CDR3 nucleotides read TGTGCCAGCAGCGAACGGACGGGGTCCTACAATGAGCAGTTCTTC. Translated: CASSERTGSYNEQFF. The full variable domain, rest sourced from reference TRBV7-8 and TRBJ2-1, is GAGVSQSPRYKVAKRGQDVALRCDPISGHVSLFWYQQALGQGPEFLTYFQNEAQLDKSGLPSDRFFAERPEGSVSTLKIQRTQQEDSAVYLCASSERTGSYNEQFFGPGTRLTVL.

This clonotype has more than one count but fewer than ten. The chain is built from TRBV12-3 or TRBV12-4 and TRBJ2-7; 7 nucleotides align to TRBD1. The V and J ends lost 6 bases and 2 bases, in that order; junction bases with no gene match: 10. There are 15 residues in the CDR3. CDR3 DNA: TGTGCCAGCAGCCCCACCGGGACAGCCGCCTACGAGCAGTACTTC. Protein product: CASSPTGTAAYEQYF.

The chain combines TRBV11-3 with TRBJ2-4; 8 bases align to TRBD1. After removal of 4 bases from V and 8 bases from J, the junction contained 4 bases not matched to a gene. CDR1 and CDR2 from the germline V gene are SGHNT and YENEEA. This CDR3 has 13 amino acids. This CDR3 reads CASSSGQGYIQYF. DNA for the CDR3: TGTGCCAGCAGCTCCGGACAGGGATACATTCAGTACTTC.

The chain combines TRBV27 with TRBJ1-1; D remains ambiguous. The V gene lost 6 bases and the J gene lost 11 bases, with 22 bases spanning the gap. The CDR3 has 14 amino acids. Germline V CDR1 and CDR2: MNHEY, SMNVEV (reference sequence). For the CDR3, the DNA is TGTGCCAGCAGCCCTATTTCCCAGGCAAGTTTGGCTTTCTTT. It translates to CASSPISQASLAFF.

The rearrangement joins TRBV28 to TRBJ2-5, with 8 bases aligning to TRBD2. This CDR3 has 16 residues. V gave up 4 bases and J gave up 2 bases; unmatched junction bases: 9. From germline, CDR1 is MDHEN and CDR2 SYDVKM. The CDR3 DNA sequence: TGTGCCAGCAGTTCCCCTGCAGCGGGAGAGCAAGAGACCCAGTACTTC. Translated: CASSSPAAGEQETQYF.

The chain couples TRBV4-1 to TRBJ2-7, with D unclear. The germline gives CDR1 MGHRA, CDR2 YSYEKL. The CDR3 contains 15 residues. Trimming left V 3 bases short and J 4 bases short, with 16 bases between. CDR3 protein: CASSQSPGSNYEQYF. The CDR3, as DNA: TGCGCCAGCAGCCAGAGCCCAGGTAGTAATTACGAGCAGTACTTC.

In this sample, this clonotype turned up a few times. This chain uses TRBV9 with TRBJ2-2; D is unresolved. There are 15 residues in the CDR3. Deletions cut 0 bases from V and 4 bases from J, with 10 bases between. The germline V gene encodes CDR1 SGDLS and CDR2 YYNGEE. CDR3 amino acids: CASSVAPRVTGELFF. The CDR3, as DNA: TGTGCCAGCAGCGTAGCCCCTCGAGTCACCGGGGAGCTGTTTTTT.

This clonotype was counted a few times. The chain joins TRBV7-8 to TRBJ2-7; no definite D call. Trimming took 5 bases from V and 2 from J, leaving 10 bases between them. This CDR3 is 13 amino acids long. Per the germline V gene, CDR1 is SGHVS and CDR2 is FQNEAQ. The DNA of the CDR3 is TGTGCCAGCAGCATTGACGGTACCTACGAGCAGTACTTC. Translated: CASSIDGTYEQYF.

There are a few counts of this clonotype. CDR3 coding DNA: TGTGCCACCAGCAGCCCCAGTGGACTAGCGGGACTCTACAATGAGCAGTTCTTC. It translates to CATSSPSGLAGLYNEQFF. The chain recombines TRBV15 with TRBJ2-1; 12 bases line up with TRBD2. This CDR3 contains 18 residues. Trimming took 3 bases from V and 3 from J; bases not matched to a gene: 9. Germline CDR1 LNHNV, CDR2 YYDKDF (reference sequence).